The clone carrying this TCR beta chain was seen repeatedly, ten times or more. This CDR3 spans 12 amino acids. V was cut by 2 bases and J by 5 bases, with 6 bases left in between. Germline values: CDR1 SNHLY, CDR2 FYNNEI. The CDR3 regions of TCR beta were amplified from RNA transcripts. A first-round RT-PCR of the TCR CDR3 used the HTBI primer set. TCRdb recomputed calls from the multiplex PCR reads with MiXCR, one row per CDR3 protein. The data show about 740,000 distinct CDR3 sequences, around 13% seen once. These data come from a study of T cells in Graves' hyperthyroidism and ophthalmopathy. The sequence came from a woman younger than 30 with Graves' hyperthyroidism. Material for sequencing was blood. This chain connects TRBV2 to TRBJ2-5; D is unclear. CDR3 region: CASSEQSETQYF. CDR3 DNA: TGTGCCAGCAGTGAACAGTCGGAGACCCAGTACTTC.